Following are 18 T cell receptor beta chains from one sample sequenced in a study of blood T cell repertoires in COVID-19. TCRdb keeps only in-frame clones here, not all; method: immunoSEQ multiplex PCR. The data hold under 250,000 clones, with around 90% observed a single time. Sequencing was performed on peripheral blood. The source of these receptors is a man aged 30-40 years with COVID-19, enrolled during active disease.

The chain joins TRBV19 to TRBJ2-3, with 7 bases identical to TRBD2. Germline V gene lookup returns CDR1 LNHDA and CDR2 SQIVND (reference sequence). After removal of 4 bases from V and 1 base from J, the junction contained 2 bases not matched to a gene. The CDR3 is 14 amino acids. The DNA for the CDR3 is TGTGCCAGTAGTAGCGGGGGAGGCACAGATACGCAGTATTTT. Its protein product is CASSSGGGTDTQYF.

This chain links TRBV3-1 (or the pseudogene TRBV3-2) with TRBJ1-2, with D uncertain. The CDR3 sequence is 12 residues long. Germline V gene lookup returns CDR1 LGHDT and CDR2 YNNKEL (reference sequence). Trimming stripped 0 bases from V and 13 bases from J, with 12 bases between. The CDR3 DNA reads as TGTGCCAGCAGCCAAGATTTCGGGAGTGTCACCTTC. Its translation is CASSQDFGSVTF.

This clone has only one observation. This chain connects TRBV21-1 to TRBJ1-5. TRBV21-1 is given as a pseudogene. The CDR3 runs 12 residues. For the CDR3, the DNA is TGTGCCAGCAGCAAAGGAGGGCAGCCCCAGCATTTT. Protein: CASSKGGQPQHF.

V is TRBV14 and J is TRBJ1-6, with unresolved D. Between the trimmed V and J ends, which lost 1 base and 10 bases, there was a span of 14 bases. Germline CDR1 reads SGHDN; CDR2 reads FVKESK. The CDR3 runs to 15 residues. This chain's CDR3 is CASSQVTGSWSPLHF. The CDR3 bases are TGTGCCAGCAGCCAAGTTACGGGGAGTTGGTCACCCCTCCACTTT. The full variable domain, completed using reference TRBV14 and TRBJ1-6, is EAGVTQFPSHSVIEKGQTVTLRCDPISGHDNLYWYRRVMGKEIKFLLHFVKESKQDESGMPNNRFLAERTGGTYSTLKVQPAELEDSGVYFCASSQVTGSWSPLHFGNGTRLTVT.

The CDR3 region is CASSLTGGNSPLHF. The CDR3 coding sequence is TGTGCCAGCAGCTTGACAGGGGGAAATTCACCCCTCCACTTT. The V call is TRBV5-4, the J call TRBJ1-6, with 8 bases fitting TRBD1. The CDR3 is 14 amino acids. The J segment lost 7 bases and the V segment lost 1 base, leaving 1 base of the junction unmatched. Per the germline V gene, CDR1 is SGHNT and CDR2 is YYREEE (reference sequence).

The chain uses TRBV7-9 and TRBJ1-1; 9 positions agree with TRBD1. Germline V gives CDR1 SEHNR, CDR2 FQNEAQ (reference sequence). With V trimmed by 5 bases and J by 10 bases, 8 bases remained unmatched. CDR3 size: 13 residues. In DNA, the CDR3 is TGTGCCAGCAGCGTGTACAGGGGGCTTTCAGCTTTCTTT. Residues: CASSVYRGLSAFF.

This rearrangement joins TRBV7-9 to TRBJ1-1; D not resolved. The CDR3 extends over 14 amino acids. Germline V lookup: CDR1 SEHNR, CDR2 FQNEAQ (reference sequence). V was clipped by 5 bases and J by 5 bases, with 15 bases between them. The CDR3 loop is CASSVREEGTEAFF. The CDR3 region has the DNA TGTGCCAGCAGCGTTAGGGAGGAGGGAACTGAAGCTTTCTTT.

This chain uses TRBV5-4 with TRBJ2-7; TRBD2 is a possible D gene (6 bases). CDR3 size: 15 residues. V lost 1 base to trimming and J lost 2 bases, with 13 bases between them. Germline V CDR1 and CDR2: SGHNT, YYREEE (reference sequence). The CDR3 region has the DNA TGTGCCAGCAGCTTGAGTGGGGGGTTCCCCTACGAGCAGTACTTC. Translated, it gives CASSLSGGFPYEQYF.

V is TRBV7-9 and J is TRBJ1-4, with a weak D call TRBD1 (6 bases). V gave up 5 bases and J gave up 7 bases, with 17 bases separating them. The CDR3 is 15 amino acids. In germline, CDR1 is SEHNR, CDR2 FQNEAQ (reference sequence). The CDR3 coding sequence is TGTGCCAGCAGCACAGAACAGGGCCATTCTGAAAAACTGTTTTTT. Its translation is CASSTEQGHSEKLFF.

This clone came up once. This CDR3 reads CASSLPTGPHAYEQYF. CDR3 nucleotides: TGTGCCAGCAGCTTACCCACAGGCCCCCACGCCTACGAGCAGTACTTC. The rearrangement links TRBV11-2 to TRBJ2-7, with D perhaps TRBD1 (5 bases). Germline V gene sequence: CDR1 SGHAT, CDR2 FQNNGV. The CDR3 totals 16 residues. V was shortened by 2 bases and J by 2 bases, with 16 bases between the two germline ends. The full variable domain, in which reference TRBV11-2 and TRBJ2-7 provide the parts outside the CDR3, is EAGVAQSPRYKIIEKRQSVAFWCNPISGHATLYWYQQILGQGPKLLIQFQNNGVVDDSQLPKDRFSAERLKGVDSTLKIQPAKLEDSAVYLCASSLPTGPHAYEQYFGPGTRLTVT.

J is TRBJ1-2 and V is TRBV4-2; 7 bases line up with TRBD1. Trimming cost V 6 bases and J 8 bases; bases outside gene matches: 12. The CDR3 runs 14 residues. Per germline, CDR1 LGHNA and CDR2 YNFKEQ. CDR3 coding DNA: TGTGCCAGCAGGAAAGAGGGGGCGACTCACGGCTACACCTTC. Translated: CASRKEGATHGYTF.

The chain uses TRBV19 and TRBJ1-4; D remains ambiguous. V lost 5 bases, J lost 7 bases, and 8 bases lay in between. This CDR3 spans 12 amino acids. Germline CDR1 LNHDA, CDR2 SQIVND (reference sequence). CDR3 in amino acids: CASSPGFEKLFF. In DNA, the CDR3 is TGTGCCAGTAGTCCCGGGTTTGAAAAACTGTTTTTT.

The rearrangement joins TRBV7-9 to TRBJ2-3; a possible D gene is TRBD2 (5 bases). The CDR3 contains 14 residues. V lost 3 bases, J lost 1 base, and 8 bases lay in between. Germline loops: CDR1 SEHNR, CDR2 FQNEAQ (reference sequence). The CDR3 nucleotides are TGTGCCAGCAGCTTCCGGGGAGGCACAGATACGCAGTATTTT. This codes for CASSFRGGTDTQYF.

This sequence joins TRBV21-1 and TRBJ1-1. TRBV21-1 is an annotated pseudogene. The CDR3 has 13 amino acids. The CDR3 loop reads CASSSRTDTEAFF. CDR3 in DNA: TGTGCCAGCAGCAGCCGAACGGACACTGAAGCTTTCTTT.

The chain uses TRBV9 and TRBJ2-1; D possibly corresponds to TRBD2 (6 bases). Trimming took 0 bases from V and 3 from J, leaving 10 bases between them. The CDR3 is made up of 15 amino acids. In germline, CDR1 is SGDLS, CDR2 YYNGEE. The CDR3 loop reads CASSVGLGRYNEQFF. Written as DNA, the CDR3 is TGTGCCAGCAGCGTAGGACTAGGGCGCTACAATGAGCAGTTCTTC.

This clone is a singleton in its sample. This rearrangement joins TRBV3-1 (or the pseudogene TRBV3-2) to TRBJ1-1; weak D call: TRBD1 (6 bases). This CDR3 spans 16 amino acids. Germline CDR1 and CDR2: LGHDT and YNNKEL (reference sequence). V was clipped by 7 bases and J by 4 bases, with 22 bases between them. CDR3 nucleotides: TGTGCCAGCACCATAGGGGGGAGGGGCGCGTTCACTGAAGCTTTCTTT. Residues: CASTIGGRGAFTEAFF.

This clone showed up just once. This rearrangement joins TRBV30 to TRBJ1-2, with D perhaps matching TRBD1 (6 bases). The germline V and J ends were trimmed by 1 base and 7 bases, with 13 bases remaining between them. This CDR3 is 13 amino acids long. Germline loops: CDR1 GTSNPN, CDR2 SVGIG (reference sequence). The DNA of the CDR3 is TGTGCCTGGAGTGCCGATCAGGGGAGTGGCTACACCTTC. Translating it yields CAWSADQGSGYTF. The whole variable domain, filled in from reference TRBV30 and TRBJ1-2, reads SQTIHQWPATLVQPVGSPLSLECTVEGTSNPNLYWYRQAAGRGLQLLFYSVGIGQISSEVPQNLSASRPQDRQFILSSKKLLLSDSGFYLCAWSADQGSGYTFGSGTRLTVV.

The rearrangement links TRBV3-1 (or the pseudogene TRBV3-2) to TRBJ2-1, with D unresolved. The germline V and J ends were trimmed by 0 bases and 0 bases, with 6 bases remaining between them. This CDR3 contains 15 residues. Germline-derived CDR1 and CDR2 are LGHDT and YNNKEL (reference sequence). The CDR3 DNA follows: TGTGCCAGCAGCCAAGACGGCGGCTCCTACAATGAGCAGTTCTTC. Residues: CASSQDGGSYNEQFF.